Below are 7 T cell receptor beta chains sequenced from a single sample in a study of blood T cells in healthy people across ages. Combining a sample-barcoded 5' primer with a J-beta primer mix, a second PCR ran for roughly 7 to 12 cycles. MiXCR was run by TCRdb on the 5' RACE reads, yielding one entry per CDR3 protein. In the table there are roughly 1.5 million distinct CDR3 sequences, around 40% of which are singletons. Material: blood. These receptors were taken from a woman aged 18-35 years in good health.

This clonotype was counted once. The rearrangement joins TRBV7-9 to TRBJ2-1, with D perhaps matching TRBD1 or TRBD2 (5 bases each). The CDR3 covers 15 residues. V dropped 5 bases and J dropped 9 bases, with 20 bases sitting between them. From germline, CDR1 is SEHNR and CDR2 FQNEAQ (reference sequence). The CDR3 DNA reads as TGTGCCAGCAGCACCCTCGGGGCCCACAATAGTGAGCAGTTCTTC. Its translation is CASSTLGAHNSEQFF.

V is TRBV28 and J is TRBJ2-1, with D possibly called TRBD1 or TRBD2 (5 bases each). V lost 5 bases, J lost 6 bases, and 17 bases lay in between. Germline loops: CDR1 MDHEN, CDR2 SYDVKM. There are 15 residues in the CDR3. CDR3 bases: TGTGCCAGCAGTCTAGGGACCCCAGCGGTCAATGAGCAGTTCTTC. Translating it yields CASSLGTPAVNEQFF. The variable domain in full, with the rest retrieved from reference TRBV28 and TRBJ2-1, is DVKVTQSSRYLVKRTGEKVFLECVQDMDHENMFWYRQDPGLGLRLIYFSYDVKMKEKGDIPEGYSVSREKKERFSLILESASTNQTSMYLCASSLGTPAVNEQFFGPGTRLTVL.

The CDR3 coding sequence is TGTGCCAGCAGCCAAGTCGGATCCTCACCCCTCCACTTT. Its translation: CASSQVGSSPLHF. This rearrangement joins TRBV14 to TRBJ1-6; D uncertain. V lost 1 base to trimming and J lost 10 bases, with 8 bases between them. The CDR3 has 13 residues. Germline assignment: CDR1 SGHDN and CDR2 FVKESK.

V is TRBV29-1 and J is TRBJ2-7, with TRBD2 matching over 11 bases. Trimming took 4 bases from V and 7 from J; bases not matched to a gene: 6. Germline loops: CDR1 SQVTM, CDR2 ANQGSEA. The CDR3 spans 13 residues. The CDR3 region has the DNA TGCAGCGTTGTAGCGGGAGGGTACAATGAGCAGTACTTC. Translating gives CSVVAGGYNEQYF.

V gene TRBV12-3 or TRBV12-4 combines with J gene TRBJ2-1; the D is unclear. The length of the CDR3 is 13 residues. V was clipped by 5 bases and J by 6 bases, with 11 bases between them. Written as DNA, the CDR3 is TGTGCCAGCAGTGTACAGATTCGCAATGAGCAGTTCTTC. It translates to CASSVQIRNEQFF.

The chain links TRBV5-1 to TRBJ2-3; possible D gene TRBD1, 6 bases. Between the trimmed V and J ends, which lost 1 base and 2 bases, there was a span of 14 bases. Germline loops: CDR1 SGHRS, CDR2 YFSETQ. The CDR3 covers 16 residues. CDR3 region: CASSLMTGGLTDTQYF. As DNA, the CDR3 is TGCGCCAGCAGCTTGATGACAGGAGGACTCACAGATACGCAGTATTTT.

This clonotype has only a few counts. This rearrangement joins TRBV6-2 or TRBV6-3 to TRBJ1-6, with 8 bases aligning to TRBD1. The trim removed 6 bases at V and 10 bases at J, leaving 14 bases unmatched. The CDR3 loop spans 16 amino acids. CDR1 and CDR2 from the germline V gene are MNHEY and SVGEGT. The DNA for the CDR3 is TGTGCCAGCAGAGGCGCCTCCGGGACAGGAACGTCACCCCTCCACTTT. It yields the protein CASRGASGTGTSPLHF.